A single sample is the source of the 17 T cell receptor beta chains below, sequenced in a study of blood T cell repertoires in COVID-19. Repertoires were generated with immunoSEQ multiplex PCR, while TCRdb's copy carries only in-frame clones and drops some. The sample consists of 200,000 to 250,000 clones, roughly nine tenths of them appearing once. The specimen sequenced was peripheral blood. All receptors derive from a man aged 55 to 70 with acute or convalescent COVID-19.

The rearrangement joins TRBV25-1 to TRBJ2-1; D is unresolved. Looked up from germline, CDR1 is MGHDK and CDR2 is SYGVNS. V was trimmed by 4 bases and J by 6 bases, leaving 16 bases between them. CDR3 length: 15 amino acids. Here the CDR3 DNA reads TGTGCCAGCAGTGGATCTAGTGGTCTGGGCAATGAGCAGTTCTTC. Translating gives CASSGSSGLGNEQFF.

The chain links TRBV5-6 to TRBJ1-2; D might be TRBD1 (6 bases). V shed 0 bases and J shed 0 bases, with 9 bases lying between them. This CDR3 spans 15 amino acids. Looked up from germline, CDR1 is SGHDT and CDR2 is YYEEEE. The CDR3 reads CASSLAGAANYGYTF. The CDR3 bases are TGTGCCAGCAGCTTGGCAGGGGCCGCTAACTATGGCTACACCTTC. Combining the CDR3 with reference TRBV5-6 and TRBJ1-2 gives the whole variable domain DAGVTQSPTHLIKTRGQQVTLRCSPKSGHDTVSWYQQALGQGPQFIFQYYEEEERQRGNFPDRFSGHQFPNYSSELNVNALLLGDSALYLCASSLAGAANYGYTFGSGTRLTVV.

The chain couples TRBV6-2 or TRBV6-3 to TRBJ2-7, with 15 nucleotides matching TRBD2. Losses at the gene ends were 2 bases for V and 3 bases for J; bases not matched to a gene: 14. The CDR3 is made up of 20 amino acids. Germline values: CDR1 MNHEY, CDR2 SVGEGT. DNA for the CDR3: TGTGCCAGCAGTTACCTCATTCCGGGACTAGCGGGAGGTTGGAACTACGAGCAGTACTTC. It specifies CASSYLIPGLAGGWNYEQYF.

The sample holds one count of this clone. The V and J genes are TRBV7-3 and TRBJ1-3; D may be TRBD1 (6 bases). Trimming removed 4 bases from V and 0 bases from J, with 10 bases in between. The CDR3 loop spans 15 amino acids. The germline V gene has CDR1 SGHTA and CDR2 FQGTGA. CDR3 sequence: CASSSRGGSGNTIYF. The CDR3 nucleotides read TGTGCCAGCAGCTCCCGAGGGGGCTCTGGAAACACCATATATTTT.

The V gene is TRBV19, the J gene TRBJ1-1, with TRBD1 matching 7 bases. Germline CDR1 and CDR2: LNHDA and SQIVND (reference sequence). After removal of 10 bases from V and 1 base from J, the junction contained 12 bases not matched to a gene. The CDR3 is 15 amino acids. CDR3 bases: TGTGCCACAACAGGGGCCACCCGATCGAACACTGAAGCTTTCTTT. Translating it yields CATTGATRSNTEAFF.

The chain employs TRBV2 and TRBJ1-6; no firm D call. The CDR3 has 15 residues. Trimming took off 8 bases at V and 5 bases at J, with 16 bases between the two ends. The germline V gene has CDR1 SNHLY and CDR2 FYNNEI. The CDR3 loop is CASRFLRENNSPLHF. The CDR3, as DNA: TGTGCCAGCCGTTTCTTACGGGAAAATAATTCACCCCTCCACTTT.

The chain carries TRBV2 and TRBJ2-4, with D possibly matching TRBD2 (6 bases). This CDR3 has 14 amino acids. Trimming stripped 5 bases from V and 8 bases from J, with 16 bases between. Germline lookup yields CDR1 SNHLY and CDR2 FYNNEI. The CDR3 here is CASSKDRGIDIQYF. The CDR3 DNA follows: TGTGCCAGCAGTAAGGACCGGGGGATCGACATTCAGTACTTC.

V gene TRBV19 combines with J gene TRBJ1-5; 7 nucleotides agree with TRBD1. The CDR3 consists of 16 residues. CDR1 and CDR2 from the germline V gene are LNHDA and SQIVND (reference sequence). V was clipped by 4 bases and J by 5 bases; unmatched bases: 11. DNA for the CDR3: TGTGCCAGTAGTACCCGCCGACAGGGAGGAGATCAGCCCCAGCATTTT. Translation gives CASSTRRQGGDQPQHF.

This chain joins TRBV6-5 and TRBJ1-1; 9 nucleotides agree with TRBD1. CDR1 and CDR2 (germline): MNHEY, SVGAGI. The CDR3 extends over 16 amino acids. Trimming removed 2 bases from V and 4 bases from J; junction bases left unmatched: 8. The DNA of the CDR3 is TGTGCCAGCAGTTACCCGGACAGGGGAGGACGCACTGAAGCTTTCTTT. Encoded protein: CASSYPDRGGRTEAFF.

This chain links TRBV3-1 (or the pseudogene TRBV3-2) with TRBJ2-7; weak D call: TRBD1 (6 bases). Germline V lookup: CDR1 LGHDT, CDR2 YNNKEL (reference sequence). The CDR3 is made up of 14 amino acids. Trimming left V 6 bases short and J 0 bases short, with 12 bases between. CDR3 bases: TGTGCCAGCAGTAGGGACACGTACTCCTACGAGCAGTACTTC. This sequence encodes CASSRDTYSYEQYF.

The genes are TRBV27 and TRBJ2-3, with 9 bases that match TRBD1. The germline CDR1 and CDR2 sequences are MNHEY and SMNVEV (reference sequence). This CDR3 has 15 amino acids. J was trimmed by 0 bases and V by 5 bases; bases with no gene match: 3. Written as DNA, the CDR3 is TGTGCCAGCAGTCTCGGGACAGGGAGCACAGATACGCAGTATTTT. It is translated as CASSLGTGSTDTQYF.

The V gene is TRBV11-3, the J gene TRBJ1-4, with TRBD1 matching 7 bases. Germline V gene sequence: CDR1 SGHNT, CDR2 YENEEA. The V and J ends lost 5 bases and 7 bases, in that order; junction bases with no gene match: 10. The CDR3 is 15 amino acids. As DNA, the CDR3 is TGTGCCAGCAGCCCCGGGACAGCTAATGCTGAAAAACTGTTTTTT. Translating gives CASSPGTANAEKLFF. Together with reference TRBV11-3 and TRBJ1-4, the CDR3 gives the full variable domain: EAGVVQSPRYKIIEKKQPVAFWCNPISGHNTLYWYLQNLGQGPELLIRYENEEAVDDSQLPKDRFSAERLKGVDSTLKIQPAELGDSAVYLCASSPGTANAEKLFFGSGTQLSVL.

V and J are TRBV19 and TRBJ2-6; 7 bases fit TRBD1. CDR1 is LNHDA, CDR2 SQIVND, per germline (reference sequence). Losses at the gene ends were 6 bases for V and 0 bases for J; bases not matched to a gene: 11. There are 18 residues in the CDR3. The CDR3 bases are TGTGCCAGTAGGAACCCCCGGGACAGAGCCTCTGGGGCCAACGTCCTGACTTTC. Its protein is CASRNPRDRASGANVLTF.

The chain has TRBV29-1 and TRBJ2-1, with 13 nucleotides matching TRBD2. Germline-derived CDR1 and CDR2 are SQVTM and ANQGSEA. The CDR3 runs 16 residues. V was clipped by 6 bases and J by 3 bases; unmatched bases: 8. The DNA for the CDR3 is TGCAGCGTGAGCGGGACTAGCGGGAAGTACTACAATGAGCAGTTCTTC. It specifies CSVSGTSGKYYNEQFF.

The chain has TRBV7-2 and TRBJ1-2; 7 bases agree with TRBD1. The CDR3 extends over 16 amino acids. Germline V gene lookup returns CDR1 SGHTA and CDR2 FQGNSA. The trim removed 2 bases at V and 8 bases at J, leaving 14 bases unmatched. CDR3 amino acids: CASSLSGQVSGSGYTF. The CDR3 DNA reads as TGTGCCAGCAGCTTAAGCGGACAGGTGTCGGGGAGCGGCTACACCTTC.

The V and J genes are TRBV10-3 and TRBJ1-2; D remains ambiguous. This CDR3 is 13 amino acids long. The V end lost 2 bases, the J end lost 6 bases, and 10 bases lay between the germline ends. CDR1 is ENHRY, CDR2 SYGVKD, per germline. The CDR3 protein is CAISEQEGHGYTF. DNA for the CDR3: TGTGCCATCAGTGAGCAAGAGGGCCATGGCTACACCTTC.

The genes are TRBV2 and TRBJ1-5, with 10 bases lining up with TRBD1. The trim removed 0 bases at V and 7 bases at J, leaving 3 bases unmatched. CDR1 is SNHLY, CDR2 FYNNEI, per germline. CDR3 length: 15 residues. The CDR3 coding sequence is TGTGCCAGCAGTGAAGCATGGGGACAGGGGCAGCCCCAGCATTTT. This encodes CASSEAWGQGQPQHF.